The TCR beta chain described here comes from a study of T cells after somatic rescue of genetic block. Assay used: immunoSEQ multiplex PCR; TCRdb lists only in-frame clones, some missing. The table has around 57,000 clones, around 96% seen once. The V and J ends lost 3 bases and 7 bases, in that order; junction bases with no gene match: 3. The CDR3 runs to 13 residues. Per the germline V gene, CDR1 is MNHEY and CDR2 is SMNVEV (reference sequence). This chain uses TRBV27 with TRBJ1-5; 7 nucleotides agree with TRBD1. The receptor was derived from a child under two years old. The sequencing sample was made of peripheral blood mononuclear cells (PBMCs). In DNA form, the CDR3 reads TGTGCCAGCAGTTTTCAGGGGGGGCAGCCCCAGCATTTT. This sequence encodes CASSFQGGQPQHF.